The sequence of this T cell receptor (beta chain) was determined in a study of cytomegalovirus exposure and HLA in healthy donors. General study results and limits: Information on immune exposure was restricted to one variable (CMV serostatus). Accurate prediction of most subjects' HLA-A and HLA-B alleles from TCR beta sequences was reported.

This PCR relied on a set of 60 Vbeta primers and 13 Jbeta primers. Repertoires were generated with immunoSEQ multiplex PCR, while TCRdb's copy carries only in-frame clones and drops some. The sample includes some 150,000 clones, around 79% seen only once; the top ten take 6.5% to 8%. This clone has a single count. Its cognate antigen is unknown. The receptor was isolated from a woman aged 35 to 49 in good health and CMV-seropositive. Sequencing was performed on PBMCs.

CDR3 loop: CASSGGNTEAFF. DNA for the CDR3: TGTGCCAGCAGCGGCGGAAACACTGAAGCTTTCTTT. J is TRBJ1-1 and V is TRBV5-4, with D hard to call. V was pared by 4 bases and J by 2 bases, with 6 bases between. The germline V gene has CDR1 SGHNT and CDR2 YYREEE (reference sequence). This CDR3 has 12 residues.